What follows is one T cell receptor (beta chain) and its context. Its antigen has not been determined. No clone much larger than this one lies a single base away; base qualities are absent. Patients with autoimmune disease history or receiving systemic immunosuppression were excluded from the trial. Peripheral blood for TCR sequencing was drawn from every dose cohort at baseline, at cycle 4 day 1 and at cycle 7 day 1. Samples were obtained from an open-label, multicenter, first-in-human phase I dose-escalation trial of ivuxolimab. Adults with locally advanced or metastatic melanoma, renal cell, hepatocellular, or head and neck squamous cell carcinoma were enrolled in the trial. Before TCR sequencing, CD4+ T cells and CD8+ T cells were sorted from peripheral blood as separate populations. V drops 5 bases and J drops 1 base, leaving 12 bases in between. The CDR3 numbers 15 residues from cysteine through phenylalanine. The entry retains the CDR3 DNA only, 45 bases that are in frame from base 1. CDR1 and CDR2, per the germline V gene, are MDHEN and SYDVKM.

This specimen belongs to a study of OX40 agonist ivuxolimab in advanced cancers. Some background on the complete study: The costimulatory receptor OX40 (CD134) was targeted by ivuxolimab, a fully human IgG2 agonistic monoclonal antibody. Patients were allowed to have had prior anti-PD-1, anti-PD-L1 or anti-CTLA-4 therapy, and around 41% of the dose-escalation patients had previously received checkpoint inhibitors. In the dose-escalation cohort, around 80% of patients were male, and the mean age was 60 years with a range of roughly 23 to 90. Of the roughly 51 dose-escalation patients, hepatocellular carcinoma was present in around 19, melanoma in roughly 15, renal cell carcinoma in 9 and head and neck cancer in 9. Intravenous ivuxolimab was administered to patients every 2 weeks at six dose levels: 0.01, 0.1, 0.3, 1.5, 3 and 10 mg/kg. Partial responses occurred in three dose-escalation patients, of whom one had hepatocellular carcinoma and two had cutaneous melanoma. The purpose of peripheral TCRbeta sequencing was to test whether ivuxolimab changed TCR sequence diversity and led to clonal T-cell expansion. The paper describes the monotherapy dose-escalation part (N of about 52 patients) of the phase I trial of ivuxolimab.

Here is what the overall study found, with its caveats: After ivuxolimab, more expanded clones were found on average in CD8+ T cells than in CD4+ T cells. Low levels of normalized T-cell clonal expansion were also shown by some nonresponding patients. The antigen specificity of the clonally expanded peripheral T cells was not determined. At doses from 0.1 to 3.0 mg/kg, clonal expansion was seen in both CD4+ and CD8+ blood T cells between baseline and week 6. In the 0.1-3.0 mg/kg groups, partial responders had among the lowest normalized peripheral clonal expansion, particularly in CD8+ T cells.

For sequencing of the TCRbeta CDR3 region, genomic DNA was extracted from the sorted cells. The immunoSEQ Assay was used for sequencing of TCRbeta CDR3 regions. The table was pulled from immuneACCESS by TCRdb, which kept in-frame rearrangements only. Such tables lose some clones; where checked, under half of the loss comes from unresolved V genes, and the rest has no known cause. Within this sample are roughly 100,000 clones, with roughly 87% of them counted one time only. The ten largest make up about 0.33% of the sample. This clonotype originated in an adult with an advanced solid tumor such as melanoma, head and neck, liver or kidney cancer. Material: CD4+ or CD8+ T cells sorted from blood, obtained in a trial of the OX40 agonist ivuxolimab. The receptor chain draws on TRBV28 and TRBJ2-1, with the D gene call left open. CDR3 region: CASSQRHLSYNEQFF. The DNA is TGTGCCAGCAGTCAACGACACCTTTCCTACAATGAGCAGTTCTTC.